This T cell receptor (beta chain) was sequenced in a study of T cells in Graves' hyperthyroidism and ophthalmopathy. General study findings and limits: Most thyroid clonotypes that were expanded above 0.001 also turned up in blood. Ophthalmopathy could be told apart from stable hyperthyroidism with a 13 V-J model.

In its sample, this clonotype was seen many times. Antigen specificity is unknown. The TCR beta CDR3 regions underwent amplification using RNA transcripts as the source. Carried out on the TCR CDR3, a first-round RT-PCR used the HTBI primer set. MiXCR, applied by TCRdb to the multiplex PCR reads, yields one record per CDR3 protein. The data hold under 300,000 distinct CDR3 sequences, with around 15% observed a single time. Germline CDR1 and CDR2: MRHNA and SNTAGT. Between the trimmed V and J ends, which lost 8 bases and 5 bases, there was a span of 19 bases. The CDR3 totals 14 residues. Sequencing used blood. The receptor's source is a woman between 50 and 59 years old with Graves' hyperthyroidism that later progressed to Graves' ophthalmopathy. The chain is built from TRBV6-4 and TRBJ2-7; D may correspond to TRBD1 or TRBD2 (5 bases each). Here the CDR3 reads CASSRGVPGDEQYF. Written as DNA, the CDR3 is TGTGCCAGCTCCCGGGGCGTCCCCGGGGACGAGCAGTACTTC.